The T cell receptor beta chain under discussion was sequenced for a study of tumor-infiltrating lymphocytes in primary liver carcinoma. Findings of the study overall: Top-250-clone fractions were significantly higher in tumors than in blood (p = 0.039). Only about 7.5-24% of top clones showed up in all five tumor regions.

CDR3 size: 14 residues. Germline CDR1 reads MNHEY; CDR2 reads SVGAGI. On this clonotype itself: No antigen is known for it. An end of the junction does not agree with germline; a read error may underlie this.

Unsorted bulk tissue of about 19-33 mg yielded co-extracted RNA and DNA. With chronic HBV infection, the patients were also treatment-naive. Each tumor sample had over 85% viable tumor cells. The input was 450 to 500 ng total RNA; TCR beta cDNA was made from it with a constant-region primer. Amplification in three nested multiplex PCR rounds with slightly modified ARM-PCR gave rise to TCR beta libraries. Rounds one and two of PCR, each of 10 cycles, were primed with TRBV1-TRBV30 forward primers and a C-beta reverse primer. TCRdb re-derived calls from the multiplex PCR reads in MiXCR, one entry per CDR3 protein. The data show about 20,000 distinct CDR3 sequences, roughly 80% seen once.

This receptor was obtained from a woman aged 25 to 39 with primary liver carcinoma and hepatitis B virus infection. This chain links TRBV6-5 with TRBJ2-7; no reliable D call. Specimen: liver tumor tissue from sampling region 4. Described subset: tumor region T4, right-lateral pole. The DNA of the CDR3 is TGTGTTAGCAGCCTCTTACAGATGAAGAACGAGCAGTATTTC. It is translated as CVSSLLQMKNEQYF.